The 22 T cell receptor beta chains in this list originate from one sample, sequenced in a study of blood T cell repertoires in COVID-19. The table came from immunoSEQ multiplex PCR; TCRdb's copy has only in-frame clones and leaves some out. Here the sample spans tens of thousands of clones, approximately 85% being singletons. Sample: peripheral blood. The source of these receptors is a man aged 80 or over with acute or convalescent COVID-19.

This clone is a singleton in its sample. This chain uses TRBV7-8 with TRBJ1-1; D possibly corresponds to TRBD1 (5 bases). This CDR3 contains 13 residues. Germline CDR1 SGHVS, CDR2 FQNEAQ. V lost 5 bases and J lost 2, with 9 bases in between. The CDR3 is CASSLQGNTEAFF. DNA of the CDR3: TGTGCCAGCAGCCTCCAGGGTAACACTGAAGCTTTCTTT.

The chain is built from TRBV4-2 and TRBJ1-1; 7 positions agree with TRBD1. This CDR3 is built from 18 residues. J was trimmed by 4 bases and V by 0 bases; bases with no gene match: 14. CDR1 LGHNA and CDR2 YNFKEQ come from the germline V gene. CDR3 amino acids: CASSQDITSVAGGTEAFF. In nucleotides, the CDR3 is TGTGCCAGCAGCCAAGATATAACGTCTGTGGCAGGGGGCACTGAAGCTTTCTTT.

The chain carries TRBV19 and TRBJ2-1, with 13 nucleotides matching TRBD2. The germline V gene encodes CDR1 LNHDA and CDR2 SQIVND (reference sequence). Trimming took 1 base from V and 12 from J; bases not matched to a gene: 6. This CDR3 region has 15 residues. For the CDR3, the DNA is TGTGCCAGTAGTATAGTTACTAGCGGGGGGGAAAGGCAGTTCTTC. Translating it yields CASSIVTSGGERQFF.

The V and J genes are TRBV7-2 and TRBJ2-1; D not resolved. This CDR3 has 14 residues. V shed 5 bases and J shed 0 bases, with 8 bases lying between them. Germline values: CDR1 SGHTA, CDR2 FQGNSA. The CDR3 loop is CASSLLGSYNEQFF. The DNA for the CDR3 is TGTGCCAGCAGCCTCCTAGGCTCCTACAATGAGCAGTTCTTC. The entire variable domain, with the rest obtained from reference TRBV7-2 and TRBJ2-1, is as follows: GAGVSQSPSNKVTEKGKDVELRCDPISGHTALYWYRQSLGQGLEFLIYFQGNSAPDKSGLPSDRFSAERTGGSVSTLTIQRTQQEDSAVYLCASSLLGSYNEQFFGPGTRLTVL.

The table lists this clone with a few counts. The chain has TRBV7-8 and TRBJ2-7; D is unclear. Trimming took off 5 bases at V and 3 bases at J, with 14 bases between the two ends. Looked up from germline, CDR1 is SGHVS and CDR2 is FQNEAQ. This CDR3 region has 14 residues. CDR3 sequence reads: CASSPAGLLYEQYF. The CDR3 DNA reads as TGTGCCAGCAGCCCAGCCGGGTTGCTCTACGAGCAGTACTTC.

The J gene is TRBJ2-1, the V gene TRBV19, with 7 bases that match TRBD1. V trimming: 10 bases; J trimming: 1 base; junction bases outside the gene matches: 4. Germline V gene sequence: CDR1 LNHDA, CDR2 SQIVND (reference sequence). The CDR3 is made up of 13 amino acids. CDR3 sequence: CATRQGSYNEQFF. DNA for the CDR3: TGTGCCACCCGACAGGGATCCTACAATGAGCAGTTCTTC.

The rearrangement uses TRBV29-1 and TRBJ1-2; 11 bases map to TRBD1. Per the germline V gene, CDR1 is SQVTM and CDR2 is ANQGSEA. This CDR3 comprises 13 residues. With V trimmed by 1 base and J by 7 bases, 2 bases remained unmatched. The CDR3 spells CSVEGTGGGGYTF. In DNA, the CDR3 is TGCAGCGTTGAAGGGACAGGGGGCGGTGGCTACACCTTC. Drawing the rest from reference TRBV29-1 and TRBJ1-2, the complete variable domain is SAVISQKPSRDICQRGTSLTIQCQVDSQVTMMFWYRQQPGQSLTLIATANQGSEATYESGFVIDKFPISRPNLTFSTLTVSNMSPEDSSIYLCSVEGTGGGGYTFGSGTRLTVV.

This chain joins TRBV7-6 and TRBJ1-1, with TRBD1 as a possible D gene (6 bases). From germline, CDR1 is SGHVS and CDR2 FNYEAQ. This CDR3 has 15 amino acids. Trimming left V 1 base short and J 1 base short, with 10 bases between. The CDR3 is CASSLGAGANTEAFF. CDR3 DNA sequence: TGTGCCAGCAGCTTAGGGGCAGGGGCGAACACTGAAGCTTTCTTT.

The gene calls are TRBV25-1 and TRBJ2-3; TRBD1 matches 10 bases. After removal of 7 bases from V and 2 bases from J, the junction contained 6 bases not matched to a gene. The CDR3 spans 15 residues. Germline V gene sequence: CDR1 MGHDK, CDR2 SYGVNS. The CDR3 reads CASTDRGRTTDTQYF. The CDR3 region has the DNA TGTGCCAGCACCGACAGGGGGCGCACCACAGATACGCAGTATTTT.

The chain combines TRBV10-1 with TRBJ2-1; 10 bases fit TRBD2. Germline V CDR1 and CDR2: WNHNN, SYGVQD (reference sequence). CDR3 size: 15 residues. V was pared by 2 bases and J by 6 bases, with 4 bases of the junction left unmatched. The DNA of the CDR3 is TGCGCCAGCAGTGAGCCGATAGCGGGAGGCAATGAGCAGTTCTTC. Translating gives CASSEPIAGGNEQFF.

The chain uses TRBV12-5 and TRBJ2-6; 11 bases match TRBD1. Germline V gives CDR1 LGHNT, CDR2 FRNRAP. The CDR3 has 19 residues. With V trimmed by 3 bases and J by 3 bases, 10 bases remained unmatched. CDR3 bases: TGTGCTAGTGGTTTTTCCGGCGGACAGGGGGCGTTTGGGGCCAACGTCCTGACTTTC. It encodes CASGFSGGQGAFGANVLTF.

This clone came up once. The genes are TRBV11-2 and TRBJ2-7; no clear D. The V end was cut by 5 bases, the J end by 3 bases, with 8 bases between. The CDR3 extends over 12 amino acids. Germline CDR1 and CDR2: SGHAT and FQNNGV. CDR3: CASSKYNYEQYF. The CDR3 nucleotides are TGTGCCAGCAGCAAATATAACTACGAGCAGTACTTC.

This sequence joins TRBV7-2 and TRBJ2-5; tentatively, D is TRBD2 (7 bases). Germline CDR1 is SGHTA and CDR2 is FQGNSA. The CDR3 has 14 residues. Deletions cut 10 bases from V and 5 bases from J, with 20 bases between. For the CDR3, the DNA is TGTGCCACTACCCGAGGGAGGGGGGAGGAGACCCAGTACTTC. The encoded protein is CATTRGRGEETQYF. The whole variable domain, filled in from reference TRBV7-2 and TRBJ2-5, reads GAGVSQSPSNKVTEKGKDVELRCDPISGHTALYWYRQSLGQGLEFLIYFQGNSAPDKSGLPSDRFSAERTGGSVSTLTIQRTQQEDSAVYLCATTRGRGEETQYFGPGTRLLVL.

This CDR3 is CAFRVATNEKLFF. The CDR3 DNA sequence: TGTGCCTTCCGAGTCGCGACTAATGAAAAACTGTTTTTT. The rearrangement joins TRBV30 to TRBJ1-4, with D hard to call. The CDR3 is made up of 13 amino acids. Per the germline V gene, CDR1 is GTSNPN and CDR2 is SVGIG (reference sequence). V lost 7 bases to trimming and J lost 2 bases, with 11 bases between them.

CDR3: CASSQVPRGNTEAFF. CDR3 nucleotide sequence: TGCGCCAGCAGCCAAGTCCCGCGGGGTAACACTGAAGCTTTCTTT. The rearrangement links TRBV4-3 to TRBJ1-1; unclear D gene. CDR3 length equals 15 residues. Germline CDR1 is LGHNA and CDR2 is YSLEER. V was shortened by 1 base and J by 2 bases, with 11 bases between the two germline ends.

V is TRBV4-2 and J is TRBJ2-1, with 10 bases that match TRBD2. The CDR3 is 16 amino acids. The V gene end was trimmed by 1 base and the J gene end by 5 bases; junction bases not matched to a gene: 5. Germline V gives CDR1 LGHNA, CDR2 YNFKEQ. As DNA, the CDR3 is TGTGCCAGCAGCCAAGGAGGTCTAGCGGGGGACAATGAGCAGTTCTTC. Its translation: CASSQGGLAGDNEQFF.

The chain links TRBV12-5 to TRBJ2-1; 9 bases align to TRBD2. Germline V CDR1 and CDR2: LGHNT, FRNRAP. J lost 8 bases, V lost 6 bases, and 8 bases had no gene match. This CDR3 is built from 14 residues. The CDR3 sequence: CASGSLAGRYEQFF. CDR3 DNA sequence: TGTGCTAGTGGGTCTCTAGCGGGACGGTATGAGCAGTTCTTC.

The chain is built from TRBV7-2 and TRBJ1-1; D is possibly TRBD1 (6 bases). Trimming pared 3 bases from V and 11 bases from J, leaving 13 bases between. The CDR3 consists of 12 residues. The germline gives CDR1 SGHTA, CDR2 FQGNSA. The CDR3 bases are TGTGCCAGCAGCTTCGAACAGGGTTTGGCTTTCTTT. Its protein product is CASSFEQGLAFF.

This clone was seen only once. The V and J genes are TRBV19 and TRBJ2-5; tentatively, D is TRBD2 (6 bases). Trimming took off 5 bases at V and 2 bases at J, with 6 bases between the two ends. Germline V gene sequence: CDR1 LNHDA, CDR2 SQIVND (reference sequence). This CDR3 is built from 12 residues. CDR3 in DNA: TGTGCCAGTAGTCGGGGGCAAGAGACCCAGTACTTC. Protein sequence: CASSRGQETQYF.

The V call is TRBV2, the J call TRBJ1-1; maybe TRBD1 (6 bases). The CDR3 runs 13 residues. CDR1 is SNHLY and CDR2 is FYNNEI in the germline V gene. The V end lost 6 bases, the J end lost 2 bases, and 10 bases lay between the germline ends. The CDR3 nucleotides read TGTGCCAGCAGAGGGGGACCTAACACTGAAGCTTTCTTT. Translated: CASRGGPNTEAFF. Complete variable domain (other parts from reference TRBV2 and TRBJ1-1): EPEVTQTPSHQVTQMGQEVILRCVPISNHLYFYWYRQILGQKVEFLVSFYNNEISEKSEIFDDQFSVERPDGSNFTLKIRSTKLEDSAMYFCASRGGPNTEAFFGQGTRLTVV.

CDR3 in DNA: TGTGCCACCAGACTAACCGGACAGTACTATGTTCATACGCAGTATTTT. Amino acids: CATRLTGQYYVHTQYF. The rearrangement uses TRBV24-1 and TRBJ2-3; perhaps TRBD1 as D (6 bases). The CDR3 contains 16 residues. Germline loops: CDR1 KGHDR, CDR2 SFDVKD. V was trimmed by 7 bases and J by 7 bases, leaving 23 bases between them.

This chain connects TRBV9 to TRBJ1-1, with a tentative D call TRBD1 (6 bases). CDR1 is SGDLS and CDR2 is YYNGEE in the germline V gene. V was clipped by 5 bases and J by 4 bases, with 24 bases between them. The CDR3 runs 17 residues. CDR3 region: CASSQVGLRKGVTEAFF. As DNA, the CDR3 is TGTGCCAGCAGTCAAGTAGGTCTGAGGAAGGGGGTCACTGAAGCTTTCTTT. Variable domain in full (rest from reference TRBV9 and TRBJ1-1): DSGVTQTPKHLITATGQRVTLRCSPRSGDLSVYWYQQSLDQGLQFLIQYYNGEERAKGNILERFSAQQFPDLHSELNLSSLELGDSALYFCASSQVGLRKGVTEAFFGQGTRLTVV.